The 18 T cell receptor beta chains presented below share a single source sample, sequenced in a study of T-cell memory formation after mild COVID-19. TCRdb fed the 5' RACE reads into MiXCR, producing one record per CDR3 protein. The data contain about 200,000 distinct CDR3 sequences, around 19% of them seen just once; the ten biggest clones take up approximately 2.4%. Source material: PBMCs or a T cell subset sorted from them (not recorded which). The receptors were gathered from an adult woman who had mild COVID-19 (a few samples of this study predate the infection). Cell type and time point are not known.

The table lists this clonotype with a few counts. The junction and the germline gene differ at one end; a read error may be behind it. The chain links TRBV12-3 or TRBV12-4 to TRBJ2-1, with 7 positions matching TRBD2. This CDR3 has 12 residues. The CDR3 region is CASSFSLRGSLF. DNA for the CDR3: TGTGCCAGCAGTTTCTCTCTGCGGGGGTCACTCTTC.

This clonotype was found a few times. This rearrangement joins TRBV7-6 to TRBJ2-3; D might be TRBD2 (5 bases). V gave up 2 bases and J gave up 5 bases, with 14 bases separating them. The length of the CDR3 is 15 residues. Germline V gene lookup returns CDR1 SGHVS and CDR2 FNYEAQ. This CDR3 reads CASSLSGLAGDTQYF. The CDR3 DNA is TGTGCCAGCAGCTTAAGTGGGCTAGCTGGAGATACGCAGTATTTT.

The V and J genes are TRBV4-1 and TRBJ1-1; D is ambiguous. Trimming left V 3 bases short and J 6 bases short, with 14 bases between. The CDR3 spans 14 residues. CDR1 and CDR2 (germline): MGHRA, YSYEKL. CDR3 DNA: TGCGCCAGCAGCCACCCTCGGATACAGTCTGAAGCTTTCTTT. This codes for CASSHPRIQSEAFF.

As to this clonotype: Relative to the germline gene, one junction end is altered; a read error may explain this. V gene TRBV29-1 combines with J gene TRBJ2-7; D may be TRBD1 or TRBD2 (5 bases each). This CDR3 is 13 amino acids long. Germline CDR1 and CDR2: SQVTM and ANQGSEA. The CDR3 DNA follows: TGCAGCGCTGGGGACGGACCCCCTAGTAGGCAGGACTTC. Protein sequence: CSAGDGPPSRQDF.

In its sample, this clonotype was seen once. V and J are TRBV7-2 and TRBJ2-3; no firm D call. V dropped 7 bases and J dropped 4 bases, with 9 bases sitting between them. CDR3 size: 12 residues. The germline CDR1 and CDR2 sequences are SGHTA and FQGNSA. The CDR3 DNA reads TGTGCCAGCATCTTCGGTTCAGATACGCAGTATTTT. It is translated as CASIFGSDTQYF. Complete variable domain (other parts from reference TRBV7-2 and TRBJ2-3): GAGVSQSPSNKVTEKGKDVELRCDPISGHTALYWYRQSLGQGLEFLIYFQGNSAPDKSGLPSDRFSAERTGGSVSTLTIQRTQQEDSAVYLCASIFGSDTQYFGPGTRLTVL.

The chain employs TRBV5-1 and TRBJ2-4, with 8 nucleotides matching TRBD1. Germline assignment: CDR1 SGHRS and CDR2 YFSETQ. J lost 6 bases, V lost 0 bases, and 2 bases had no gene match. The CDR3 contains 14 residues. CDR3 amino acids: CASSLAGQGNIQYF. In DNA form, the CDR3 reads TGCGCCAGCAGCTTGGCTGGACAGGGAAACATTCAGTACTTC.

The rearrangement joins TRBV7-9 to TRBJ1-6; D is ambiguous. Germline V lookup: CDR1 SEHNR, CDR2 FQNEAQ (reference sequence). CDR3 length: 12 amino acids. V dropped 5 bases and J dropped 8 bases, with 7 bases sitting between them. DNA for the CDR3: TGTGCCAGCAGCATAGGGCATTCACCCCTCCACTTT. It encodes CASSIGHSPLHF.

This clonotype came up a few times. The chain links TRBV19 to TRBJ2-5; possible D gene TRBD1, 6 bases. There are 14 residues in the CDR3. The V end was cut by 7 bases, the J end by 2 bases, with 14 bases between. Germline V gives CDR1 LNHDA, CDR2 SQIVND (reference sequence). This CDR3 is CASKGQGLQETQYF. The CDR3 bases are TGTGCCAGTAAGGGACAAGGATTACAAGAGACCCAGTACTTC.

This clonotype has more than one count but fewer than ten. The chain employs TRBV29-1 and TRBJ2-7; 10 bases fit TRBD1. This CDR3 contains 12 residues. The J segment lost 5 bases and the V segment lost 7 bases, leaving 5 bases of the junction unmatched. The germline CDR1 and CDR2 sequences are SQVTM and ANQGSEA. DNA for the CDR3: TGCAGCGCACGGACAGGGGGGGACGAGCAGTACTTC. Protein sequence: CSARTGGDEQYF.

The chain combines TRBV9 with TRBJ2-4; 8 bases are a match to TRBD1. Unmatched junction bases numbered 14, after V lost 3 bases and J lost 0 bases. CDR1 SGDLS and CDR2 YYNGEE come from the germline V gene. The CDR3 has 19 amino acids. The CDR3 DNA reads as TGTGCCAGCAGCGCCGCTTCCCCCGGGACAGGTATAGCCAAAAACATTCAGTACTTC. This encodes CASSAASPGTGIAKNIQYF. The full variable domain, in which reference TRBV9 and TRBJ2-4 provide the parts outside the CDR3, is DSGVTQTPKHLITATGQRVTLRCSPRSGDLSVYWYQQSLDQGLQFLIQYYNGEERAKGNILERFSAQQFPDLHSELNLSSLELGDSALYFCASSAASPGTGIAKNIQYFGAGTRLSVL.

The J gene is TRBJ2-6, the V gene TRBV5-6, with unresolved D. V was cut by 1 base and J by 2 bases, with 7 bases left in between. CDR1 SGHDT and CDR2 YYEEEE come from the germline V gene. This CDR3 is built from 15 residues. This CDR3 reads CASSLFGAGANVLTF. For the CDR3, the DNA is TGTGCCAGCAGCTTGTTTGGGGCTGGGGCCAACGTCCTGACTTTC.

J is TRBJ2-1 and V is TRBV12-3 or TRBV12-4; either TRBD1 or TRBD2 may supply D (6 bases each). Trimming cost V 4 bases and J 9 bases, with 25 bases left between them. This CDR3 has 17 amino acids. CDR3: CASSWGTGTFGGVEQFF. The CDR3 region has the DNA TGTGCCAGCAGTTGGGGCACAGGGACGTTCGGGGGAGTTGAGCAGTTCTTC.

This clonotype was recorded a few times. The CDR3 nucleotides are TGCGCCAGCAGCTTGTATGGTATCACTGAAGCTTTCTTT. Protein: CASSLYGITEAFF. The chain uses TRBV5-1 and TRBJ1-1; D call uncertain. This CDR3 comprises 13 residues. In germline, CDR1 is SGHRS, CDR2 YFSETQ. The V gene lost 1 base and the J gene lost 4 bases, with 8 bases spanning the gap.

This chain links TRBV6-5 with TRBJ1-3, with no clear D. Trimming stripped 5 bases from V and 4 bases from J, with 9 bases between. CDR1 MNHEY and CDR2 SVGAGI come from the germline V gene. The CDR3 runs 13 residues. Written as DNA, the CDR3 is TGTGCCAGCAGTAGGGATCCAGGAAACACCATATATTTT. It translates to CASSRDPGNTIYF.

As concerns this clonotype: This may come from a read error, since a much larger clone is one base off. The chain is built from TRBV7-9 and TRBJ1-2; D not certain. The CDR3 has 11 amino acids. The germline V gene has CDR1 SEHNR and CDR2 FQNEAQ (reference sequence). Trimming stripped 6 bases from V and 1 base from J, with 3 bases between. CDR3 region: CASSNNYGYTF. The CDR3 DNA follows: TGTGCCAGCAGTAATAACTATGGCTACACCTTC.

The chain links TRBV4-3 to TRBJ1-1; 9 bases align to TRBD1. J was trimmed by 3 bases and V by 0 bases; bases with no gene match: 5. The CDR3 loop spans 16 amino acids. CDR1 LGHNA and CDR2 YSLEER come from the germline V gene. The CDR3 reads CASSQDFGQGYTEAFF. As DNA, the CDR3 is TGCGCCAGCAGCCAAGATTTCGGACAGGGGTACACTGAAGCTTTCTTT.

The V gene is TRBV12-3 or TRBV12-4, the J gene TRBJ2-3; D ambiguous. CDR3 length: 13 amino acids. V was cut by 1 base and J by 2 bases, with 4 bases left in between. CDR3 loop: CASSLVTTDTQYF. CDR3 DNA: TGTGCCAGCAGTTTAGTTACCACAGATACGCAGTATTTT.

V and J are TRBV9 and TRBJ2-3; maybe TRBD2 (5 bases). Germline V gene data show CDR1 as SGDLS and CDR2 as YYNGEE. V lost 0 bases, J lost 2 bases, and 13 bases lay in between. The CDR3 sequence is 16 residues long. The CDR3 nucleotides are TGTGCCAGCAGCGTAGTAGAGGGTAGCATCACAGATACGCAGTATTTT. Translating it yields CASSVVEGSITDTQYF.